This T cell receptor (beta chain) was captured by sequencing in a study of T cell repertoires in cytomegalovirus infection. In the study overall: Indicated by public TCR beta signatures were CMV infection and matching HLA type. Study observations and caveats: CMV carriers having the relevant HLA were flagged by cumulative public TCR beta family frequency. Predominance within the ex vivo response was attributable to HLA-C-restricted CMV-specific TCR beta clonotypes.

TCRdb reprocessed the reads with MiXCR, giving one entry per CDR3 protein. Of some 940,000 distinct CDR3 sequences in the sample, approximately 32% were seen once. From germline, CDR1 is SGHKS and CDR2 YYEKEE (reference sequence). V shed 3 bases and J shed 6 bases, with 12 bases lying between them. This CDR3 spans 13 amino acids. This clonotype has just a few counts. Its target is unknown. The chain carries TRBV5-5 and TRBJ1-1; no reliable D call. The clonotype comes from a human donor in good health (CMV status not recorded). Some clones in this sample may be carry-over from other donors' samples. The sample consisted of cultured CD8+ T cells from PBMCs, taken from culture after CMV antigen stimulation. The CDR3 region is CASSWEGSAEAFF. CDR3 coding DNA: TGTGCCAGCAGCTGGGAGGGTAGCGCTGAAGCTTTCTTT.